The rows below give T cell receptor beta chains drawn from one sample of a study of T cell changes during pregnancy in multiple sclerosis. The assay was immunoSEQ multiplex PCR, and TCRdb's table has in-frame clones only and misses some. The sample has 55,000 to 70,000 clones; 80% to 95% are singletons. This specimen was CD8+ T cells from peripheral blood mononuclear cells, taken in the third trimester of pregnancy. Every receptor here comes from a female donor in good health, enrolled as a control in a pregnancy study. The CDR3 runs from the conserved cysteine through the conserved F or W. D genes are given only for firm matches. Not every row has a clone size; where given, it reads once, few, many or a size class.

v_gene	d_gene	abundance	j_gene	CDR3nt	CDR3aa
TRBV4-3	-	once	TRBJ1-3	TGCGCCAGCAGCCGCTTGACAGGCGAGATCTCTGGAAACACCATATATTTT	CASSRLTGEISGNTIYF
TRBV27	-	-	TRBJ2-3	TGTGCCAGCAGTTCCTACACAGATACGCAGTATTTT	CASSSYTDTQYF
TRBV7-2	-	-	TRBJ2-7	TGTGCCAGCAGCTTAGCGCTAGCTCGAAGCTCCTACGAGCAGTACTTC	CASSLALARSSYEQYF
TRBV4-3	-	-	TRBJ2-7	TGCGCCAGCAGCCAGACGGAGGCTAGCTTCTACGAGCAGTACTTC	CASSQTEASFYEQYF
TRBV5-1	-	-	TRBJ1-1	TGCGCCAGCAGCTTGGTACAGGCCTTGAACACTGAAGCTTTCTTT	CASSLVQALNTEAFF
TRBV4-2	TRBD2	-	TRBJ2-3	TGTGCCAGCAGCCCGACTAGCGGGGGGTCAGATACGCAGTATTTT	CASSPTSGGSDTQYF
TRBV27	-	-	TRBJ1-5	TGTGCCAGCAGTCCAGCGGGGCGGAGTCAGCCCCAGCATTTT	CASSPAGRSQPQHF
TRBV25-1	TRBD1	-	TRBJ2-6	TGTGCCAGCCTGGTCGGGACAGGGCTCTCTGGGGCCAACGTCCTGACTTTC	CASLVGTGLSGANVLTF
TRBV7-9	-	few	TRBJ1-6	TGTGCCAGCAGCTCTGGACAGATTGGTTCACCCCTCCACTTT	CASSSGQIGSPLHF
TRBV5-1	-	-	TRBJ1-3	TGCGCCAGCAGCCTTATGACAGGCTCTGGAAACACCATATATTTT	CASSLMTGSGNTIYF
TRBV27	TRBD1	-	TRBJ2-7	TGTGCCAGCAGTTTATCCCGACAGGGGGGCTCCTACGAGCAGTACTTC	CASSLSRQGGSYEQYF
TRBV20-1	-	-	TRBJ1-1	TGCAGTGCTAAGGGGGGGGAAGCTTTCTTT	CSAKGGEAFF
TRBV30	-	-	TRBJ2-3	TGTGCCTGGAGGCCGGGGTGGCCTCGGGATACGCAGTATTTT	CAWRPGWPRDTQYF
TRBV25-1	TRBD1	few	TRBJ1-1	TGTGCCAGCAGTGAAGAGGGGGCTAGCGCTGAAGCTTTCTTT	CASSEEGASAEAFF
TRBV4-1	-	-	TRBJ1-6	TGCGCCAGCAGCCAAGATCTTGATTCACCCCTCCACTTT	CASSQDLDSPLHF
TRBV18	TRBD1	-	TRBJ1-1	TGTGCCAGCTCACCAACAGGGGAAGGCACTGAAGCTTTCTTT	CASSPTGEGTEAFF
TRBV19	TRBD2	once	TRBJ2-1	TGTGCCAGTAGTATGACTAGCGGGGGGGGCCATGAGCAGTTCTTC	CASSMTSGGGHEQFF
TRBV4-3	TRBD1	-	TRBJ2-2	TGCGCCAGCAGCCAGAGTTCCGGGACAGGGTCCACCGGGGAGCTGTTTTTT	CASSQSSGTGSTGELFF
TRBV4-1	TRBD2	-	TRBJ2-1	TGCGCCAGCAGCCCAGAGCGGGGCTCCTACAATGAGCAGTTCTTC	CASSPERGSYNEQFF
TRBV27	-	-	TRBJ2-5	TGTGCCAGCAGTTCAAACAGGGAAAGGGCCGAGACCCAGTACTTC	CASSSNRERAETQYF
TRBV2	-	-	TRBJ2-2	TGTGCCAGCAGTGAAGATATGAAGGGGTCCGGGGAGCTGTTTTTT	CASSEDMKGSGELFF
TRBV5-1	TRBD1	-	TRBJ2-7	TGCGCCAGCCCTACCTTGGGACAGGGGTGTCACGAGCAGTACTTC	CASPTLGQGCHEQYF
TRBV4-1	TRBD2	-	TRBJ2-2	TGCGCCAGCAGCCACCGGGAGGTTGGACAAGATGGACTAAACACCGGGGAGCTGTTTTTT	CASSHREVGQDGLNTGELFF
TRBV27	-	-	TRBJ1-1	TGTGCCAGCAGTCCAATTAAGGCAGGAACGACTGAAGCTTTCTTT	CASSPIKAGTTEAFF